This T cell receptor (beta chain) was observed in a study of blood T cell repertoires in COVID-19. Study as a whole: Collection of acute and convalescent COVID-19 samples took place in the United States, Italy and Spain. From T cells, B-cell-depleted T cells, or PBMCs came the material, which was cDNA or gDNA.

Original data processing: The authors estimated nucleated cell counts from reference gene primer amplification. TCRdb's copy holds only in-frame clones and misses some; the assay was immunoSEQ multiplex PCR. That table gives V, J and clone size, and the DNA gave D and trimming. The data show fewer than 300,000 clones, with about nine tenths seen just once and 2% to 2.5% held by the top ten. Seattle cases were enrolled at active infection and followed longitudinally. Germline CDR1 reads MDHEN; CDR2 reads SYDVKM. The V and J ends lost 5 bases and 3 bases respectively, with 10 bases between them. The CDR3 is 14 residues long.

The clonotype was recovered from a woman aged 30 to 39 with COVID-19, enrolled during active disease. This chain links TRBV28 with TRBJ2-2, with a weak D call TRBD1 (5 bases). Specimen: peripheral blood. The CDR3 spells CASSLQGYTGELFF. The CDR3 nucleotides read TGTGCCAGCAGTCTCCAGGGATACACCGGGGAGCTGTTTTTT.